The clone carrying this T cell receptor beta chain was counted many times. Its antigen is not known. The CDR3 runs to 13 residues. The V gene's germline CDR1 is GTSNPN and CDR2 SVGIG (reference sequence). V lost 0 bases, J lost 5 bases, and 10 bases lay in between. Combining a sample-barcoded 5' primer with a J-beta primer mix, a second PCR ran for roughly 7 to 11 cycles. TCRdb reanalysed the 5' RACE reads using MiXCR and keeps one entry per CDR3 protein. The data contain fewer than 800,000 distinct CDR3 sequences, about a third of them singletons. The data were obtained in a study of blood T cells in healthy people across ages. The study's findings and limits: The long-lived group displayed more naive CD4+ cells, plus higher diversity, than the aged donors did.

The TCR sequence derives from a woman of 80 years or more in good health. V usage is TRBV30 and J usage is TRBJ2-5, with D unresolved. Sequenced material: blood. The CDR3 sequence: CAWSVQGHETQYF. Here the CDR3 DNA reads TGTGCCTGGAGTGTACAAGGGCACGAGACCCAGTACTTC.